A single sample gave rise to the 8 T cell receptor beta chains below, sequenced in a study of OX40 agonist ivuxolimab in advanced cancers. The protocol was immunoSEQ multiplex PCR, while the TCRdb copy is restricted to in-frame clones and leaves out a portion. Of 45,000 to 75,000 clones in the sample, about four fifths were seen once. The specimen was CD4+ or CD8+ T cells sorted from blood, collected in a trial of the OX40 agonist ivuxolimab. These receptors were taken from an adult with an advanced solid tumor such as melanoma, head and neck, liver or kidney cancer.

V is TRBV4-2 and J is TRBJ2-1; the match to TRBD2 covers 10 bases. V gave up 0 bases and J gave up 12 bases; unmatched junction bases: 35. Germline V lookup: CDR1 LGHNA, CDR2 YNFKEQ. This CDR3 has 24 amino acids. The CDR3 protein is CASSQDSMVVAGGRATYNELGQFF. The CDR3 nucleotides are TGTGCCAGCAGCCAAGATAGTATGGTGGTAGCGGGAGGCCGTGCCACCTACAATGAGTTGGGGCAGTTCTTC.

The chain combines TRBV7-3 with TRBJ1-1; D is possibly TRBD1 (6 bases). V lost 5 bases and J lost 1, with 8 bases in between. CDR1 SGHTA and CDR2 FQGTGA come from the germline V gene. The CDR3 totals 13 residues. This CDR3 reads CASSGTPNTEAFF. The CDR3, as DNA: TGTGCCAGCAGCGGGACACCGAACACTGAAGCTTTCTTT. Full variable domain (outside the CDR3, taken from reference TRBV7-3 and TRBJ1-1): GAGVSQTPSNKVTEKGKYVELRCDPISGHTALYWYRQSLGQGPEFLIYFQGTGAADDSGLPNDRFFAVRPEGSVSTLKIQRTERGDSAVYLCASSGTPNTEAFFGQGTRLTVV.

This clone showed up just once. The chain couples TRBV19 to TRBJ2-7; 8 bases are shared with TRBD1. In germline, CDR1 is LNHDA, CDR2 SQIVND (reference sequence). V dropped 3 bases and J dropped 2; count of bases not matched to a gene: 12. The CDR3 has 17 residues. CDR3 region: CASSIYLSGQVTYEQYF. The CDR3 nucleotides are TGTGCCAGTAGTATTTATCTGTCGGGACAGGTCACCTACGAGCAGTACTTC.

The rearrangement uses TRBV11-2 and TRBJ1-1, with D hard to call. Germline V CDR1 and CDR2: SGHAT, FQNNGV. V was shortened by 4 bases and J by 0 bases, with 12 bases between the two germline ends. The CDR3 extends over 15 amino acids. As DNA, the CDR3 is TGTGCCAGCAGCTCCGAGTCGGGGTTGAACACTGAAGCTTTCTTT. This encodes CASSSESGLNTEAFF.

This clone is deemed medium-sized. This chain links TRBV19 with TRBJ2-5; a weak D match, TRBD2 (7 bases). The V and J ends lost 2 bases and 5 bases respectively, with 18 bases between them. The CDR3 is 16 amino acids. CDR1 is LNHDA and CDR2 is SQIVND in the germline V gene (reference sequence). The chain's CDR3 is CASSILGGARGETQYF. CDR3 DNA sequence: TGTGCCAGTAGTATACTAGGGGGGGCTCGTGGGGAGACCCAGTACTTC. Full variable domain (remainder filled in from reference TRBV19 and TRBJ2-5): DGGITQSPKYLFRKEGQNVTLSCEQNLNHDAMYWYRQDPGQGLRLIYYSQIVNDFQKGDIAEGYSVSREKKESFPLTVTSAQKNPTAFYLCASSILGGARGETQYFGPGTRLLVL.

This clone was seen more than once but under ten times. The CDR3 loop is CASSVGGAGHEAFF. CDR3 bases: TGTGCCAGCAGCGTAGGAGGAGCGGGTCATGAAGCTTTCTTT. V usage is TRBV9 and J usage is TRBJ1-1; D gene unclear. This CDR3 has 14 amino acids. The V gene lost 0 bases and the J gene lost 7 bases, with 13 bases spanning the gap. CDR1 is SGDLS, CDR2 YYNGEE, per germline.

This chain connects TRBV11-1 to TRBJ2-5; TRBD2 matches 13 bases. Germline V gives CDR1 SGHAT, CDR2 FQDESV (reference sequence). V lost 5 bases, J lost 5 bases, and 5 bases stayed unmatched. This CDR3 contains 15 residues. CDR3 DNA sequence: TGTGCCAGCAGCCATAGGACTAGCGGGGGTGAGACCCAGTACTTC. This gives the protein CASSHRTSGGETQYF.

The rearrangement joins TRBV18 to TRBJ2-3, with TRBD2 matching over 7 bases. This CDR3 contains 15 residues. V lost 2 bases and J lost 6; bases outside the gene matches: 8. Germline CDR1 reads KGHSH; CDR2 reads LQKENI. The CDR3 region is CASSPSAGVEDTQYF. The CDR3 bases are TGTGCCAGCTCACCATCTGCGGGAGTGGAGGATACGCAGTATTTT. The full variable domain, rest sourced from reference TRBV18 and TRBJ2-3, is NAGVMQNPRHLVRRRGQEARLRCSPMKGHSHVYWYRQLPEEGLKFMVYLQKENIIDESGMPKERFSAEFPKEGPSILRIQQVVRGDSAAYFCASSPSAGVEDTQYFGPGTRLTVL.